These T cell receptor beta chains were read from a single sample in a study of Graves' ophthalmopathy and Graves' hyperthyroidism. Each CDR3 protein is one row after TCRdb ran MiXCR on the multiplex PCR reads. Among about 1.2 million distinct CDR3 sequences listed, about two fifths were seen once. The sample comprised peripheral blood or thyroid tissue (not recorded which). The receptor set was obtained from an adult man with Graves' hyperthyroidism. CDR3s include the opening cysteine and the closing phenylalanine or tryptophan. The order of the fields is CDR3 DNA, CDR3 protein, D gene, clone size, J gene, V gene. The D gene is left open where the match is weak. The size of a clone is reported for some rows only, either as once, few or many, or as a class for expanded clones.

CDR3nt: TGTGCCACCAGTGATGGGGGTCATAAGCAGTTCTTC; CDR3aa: CATSDGGHKQFF; d_gene: -; abundance: -; j_gene: TRBJ2-1; v_gene: TRBV24-1
CDR3nt: TGTGCCTGGTGGAACACCGGGGAGCTGTTTTTT; CDR3aa: CAWWNTGELFF; d_gene: -; abundance: -; j_gene: TRBJ2-2; v_gene: TRBV19
CDR3nt: TGTGCCAGTAGTATCTGGGGGGGTGGCAATCAGCCCCAGCATTTT; CDR3aa: CASSIWGGGNQPQHF; d_gene: -; abundance: few; j_gene: TRBJ1-5; v_gene: TRBV19
CDR3nt: TGCGCCAGCAGCCAGGGGGACACCCAAGAGACCCAGTACTTC; CDR3aa: CASSQGDTQETQYF; d_gene: TRBD1; abundance: -; j_gene: TRBJ2-5; v_gene: TRBV5-1
CDR3nt: TGCAGTGCTTCCCCAACAGGGGGGACGGCCTACGAGCAGTACTTC; CDR3aa: CSASPTGGTAYEQYF; d_gene: TRBD1; abundance: -; j_gene: TRBJ2-7; v_gene: TRBV20-1
CDR3nt: TGTGCCATCAGGAACCGGGACAGGGGGCTCGAGCAGTACTTC; CDR3aa: CAIRNRDRGLEQYF; d_gene: TRBD1; abundance: many; j_gene: TRBJ2-7; v_gene: TRBV10-3
CDR3nt: TGTGCCAGCAGCCAAGTCCGCCGTGGGGAGCTGTTTTTT; CDR3aa: CASSQVRRGELFF; d_gene: -; abundance: many; j_gene: TRBJ2-2; v_gene: TRBV14
CDR3nt: TGCAGCGTTGACCGCCCGGGAACGAGCTCTGGAAACACCATATATTTT; CDR3aa: CSVDRPGTSSGNTIYF; d_gene: -; abundance: -; j_gene: TRBJ1-3; v_gene: TRBV29-1
CDR3nt: TGTGCCAGCAGCCAGACTCGGAGGGGTCATTCACCCCTCCACTTT; CDR3aa: CASSQTRRGHSPLHF; d_gene: -; abundance: -; j_gene: TRBJ1-6; v_gene: TRBV11-2
CDR3nt: TGTGCCAGCAGCCGGGACTCCCTAGGGCTCACCGGGGAGCTGTTTTTT; CDR3aa: CASSRDSLGLTGELFF; d_gene: -; abundance: -; j_gene: TRBJ2-2; v_gene: TRBV2
CDR3nt: TGTGCCAGCAGCTTCTCGGACAGGGCTAATGGCTACACCTTC; CDR3aa: CASSFSDRANGYTF; d_gene: TRBD1; abundance: -; j_gene: TRBJ1-2; v_gene: TRBV7-2
CDR3nt: TGTGCCAGCAGTTTGCCCGGGACAGCTAAGATCTTT; CDR3aa: CASSLPGTAKIF; d_gene: TRBD1; abundance: few; j_gene: TRBJ1-1; v_gene: TRBV12-3/TRBV12-4
CDR3nt: TGTGCCAGTAACCACGGAGGAAGGAGACAAGAGACCCAGTACTTC; CDR3aa: CASNHGGRRQETQYF; d_gene: -; abundance: -; j_gene: TRBJ2-5; v_gene: TRBV6-5
CDR3nt: TGCAGTGCTAGCTCCCCGGGCGGACAGAAAGAGACCCAGTACTTC; CDR3aa: CSASSPGGQKETQYF; d_gene: -; abundance: many; j_gene: TRBJ2-5; v_gene: TRBV20-1
CDR3nt: TGCAGTGCTAGTATGGCTAGCGGGAGCTACACCTTC; CDR3aa: CSASMASGSYTF; d_gene: -; abundance: -; j_gene: TRBJ1-2; v_gene: TRBV20-1
CDR3nt: TGCAGCGTTGAAGGTCTGGACAGGGGGGAATACGAGCAGTACTTC; CDR3aa: CSVEGLDRGEYEQYF; d_gene: TRBD1; abundance: many; j_gene: TRBJ2-7; v_gene: TRBV29-1
CDR3nt: TGTGCCAAAGAGCAGGGCAGTTTAGAGGGTTTTGGCTACACCTTC; CDR3aa: CAKEQGSLEGFGYTF; d_gene: -; abundance: -; j_gene: TRBJ1-2; v_gene: TRBV2
CDR3nt: TGTGCCATCAGACGGGACAGGGGAAGCACCGGGGAGCTGTTTTTT; CDR3aa: CAIRRDRGSTGELFF; d_gene: TRBD1; abundance: many; j_gene: TRBJ2-2; v_gene: TRBV10-3
CDR3nt: TGCGCCAGCAGCCAACCGGACGGTTCCTATGGCTACACCTTC; CDR3aa: CASSQPDGSYGYTF; d_gene: -; abundance: -; j_gene: TRBJ1-2; v_gene: TRBV5-1
CDR3nt: TGTGCCAGTAGTATAACATCGGGAGGGGTTCAGCCCCAGCATTTT; CDR3aa: CASSITSGGVQPQHF; d_gene: -; abundance: -; j_gene: TRBJ1-5; v_gene: TRBV19
CDR3nt: TGTGCCACCGAGGGACTAGCGGGGGGGCAAGAGACCCAGTACTTC; CDR3aa: CATEGLAGGQETQYF; d_gene: TRBD2; abundance: -; j_gene: TRBJ2-5; v_gene: TRBV15
CDR3nt: TGTGCCAGCAGGGAACAGGGAGGTCACACCTTC; CDR3aa: CASREQGGHTF; d_gene: -; abundance: -; j_gene: TRBJ1-2; v_gene: TRBV7-9
CDR3nt: TGTGCCAGCAGCCTCCCTACAGGGGGCAGGCAAGCTTTCTTT; CDR3aa: CASSLPTGGRQAFF; d_gene: TRBD1; abundance: -; j_gene: TRBJ1-1; v_gene: TRBV7-9
CDR3nt: TGTGCCAGCAGTGAATCCGGCGCAGCCTACTACGAGCAGTACTTC; CDR3aa: CASSESGAAYYEQYF; d_gene: -; abundance: few; j_gene: TRBJ2-7; v_gene: TRBV6-1
CDR3nt: TGTGCCAGCAGTGGGGCGCGGGGATACTATAGCAATCAGCCCCAGCATTTT; CDR3aa: CASSGARGYYSNQPQHF; d_gene: -; abundance: few; j_gene: TRBJ1-5; v_gene: TRBV6-1
CDR3nt: TGTGCCAGCAGCCCAGGACACGGACTAGCGGAAAACACCGGGGAGCTGTTTTTT; CDR3aa: CASSPGHGLAENTGELFF; d_gene: TRBD2; abundance: few; j_gene: TRBJ2-2; v_gene: TRBV7-9
CDR3nt: TGTGCCAGCAGTCCCGGACAGGGAAGCAACGAGCAGTACTTC; CDR3aa: CASSPGQGSNEQYF; d_gene: TRBD1; abundance: many; j_gene: TRBJ2-7; v_gene: TRBV12-3/TRBV12-4
CDR3nt: TGCAGCGCTAGCCCGGTCCTGAACACTGAAGCTTTCTTT; CDR3aa: CSASPVLNTEAFF; d_gene: -; abundance: many; j_gene: TRBJ1-1; v_gene: TRBV20-1
CDR3nt: TGCAGTGCTCCCACAGGGAACTATGGCTACACCTTC; CDR3aa: CSAPTGNYGYTF; d_gene: -; abundance: many; j_gene: TRBJ1-2; v_gene: TRBV20-1
CDR3nt: TGCGCCAGCAGTGTCCCAGTCCCCGAGCAGTACTTC; CDR3aa: CASSVPVPEQYF; d_gene: -; abundance: -; j_gene: TRBJ2-7; v_gene: TRBV10-1
CDR3nt: TGTGCCAGCAGCTCAAAGCCGGACCGCGCCGAGACCCAGTACTTC; CDR3aa: CASSSKPDRAETQYF; d_gene: -; abundance: many; j_gene: TRBJ2-5; v_gene: TRBV9
CDR3nt: TGCAGTGCTAGAGGACAGATTAGGCGTGATGGCTACACCTTC; CDR3aa: CSARGQIRRDGYTF; d_gene: -; abundance: many; j_gene: TRBJ1-2; v_gene: TRBV20-1
CDR3nt: TGTGCCAGCAGCCCCCTATCGGGAATAGGAAACGCCTATGGCTACACCTTC; CDR3aa: CASSPLSGIGNAYGYTF; d_gene: -; abundance: -; j_gene: TRBJ1-2; v_gene: TRBV7-3
CDR3nt: TGTGCCAGCAGCCATAGTGCAGGGGGAGCATATGGCTACACCTTC; CDR3aa: CASSHSAGGAYGYTF; d_gene: TRBD1; abundance: many; j_gene: TRBJ1-2; v_gene: TRBV7-9
CDR3nt: TGCAGCGCCCAGACCCACGGGGAAGGCGAGCAGTACTTC; CDR3aa: CSAQTHGEGEQYF; d_gene: -; abundance: many; j_gene: TRBJ2-7; v_gene: TRBV29-1
CDR3nt: TGTGCCAGCAGCTTGCTCCGCATACGGGACTCACCCCTCCACTTT; CDR3aa: CASSLLRIRDSPLHF; d_gene: -; abundance: many; j_gene: TRBJ1-6; v_gene: TRBV5-8
CDR3nt: TGCAGTGCTAGAGAGGTCTCCTCGGGCGAGCAGTACTTC; CDR3aa: CSAREVSSGEQYF; d_gene: -; abundance: -; j_gene: TRBJ2-7; v_gene: TRBV20-1
CDR3nt: TGTGCCAGCAGCTTTAATAGCGGGGCGGGGGAGACCCAGTACTTC; CDR3aa: CASSFNSGAGETQYF; d_gene: TRBD2; abundance: -; j_gene: TRBJ2-5; v_gene: TRBV11-2
CDR3nt: TGTGCCAGCATCATCGGGACTAGCGGGGGGCTCAGCTCCTACGAGCAGTACTTC; CDR3aa: CASIIGTSGGLSSYEQYF; d_gene: TRBD2; abundance: -; j_gene: TRBJ2-7; v_gene: TRBV2
CDR3nt: TGTGCCACCAGCAGAGTGGGGTATTCCTACGAGCAGTACTTC; CDR3aa: CATSRVGYSYEQYF; d_gene: -; abundance: -; j_gene: TRBJ2-7; v_gene: TRBV15
CDR3nt: TGCGCCAGCAGCCAAGATCGACAGCGGTCCTACGAGCAGTACTTC; CDR3aa: CASSQDRQRSYEQYF; d_gene: -; abundance: -; j_gene: TRBJ2-7; v_gene: TRBV4-1
CDR3nt: TGCAGCGTTACCGACAGGACTAGGGAGACCCAGTACTTC; CDR3aa: CSVTDRTRETQYF; d_gene: -; abundance: -; j_gene: TRBJ2-5; v_gene: TRBV29-1
CDR3nt: TGTGCCAGCAGTTACTCGATGCCGCAGGCCAATCAGCCCCAGCATTTT; CDR3aa: CASSYSMPQANQPQHF; d_gene: -; abundance: -; j_gene: TRBJ1-5; v_gene: TRBV2
CDR3nt: TGCGCCAGCAGGTCCGGAAGAGACCGGACAGACTACGAGCAGTACTTC; CDR3aa: CASRSGRDRTDYEQYF; d_gene: -; abundance: -; j_gene: TRBJ2-7; v_gene: TRBV10-1
CDR3nt: TGTGCCAGCAGTTACCTAACTAGCGGGGAAGCGGGGGAGCTGTTTTTT; CDR3aa: CASSYLTSGEAGELFF; d_gene: TRBD2; abundance: -; j_gene: TRBJ2-2; v_gene: TRBV6-5
CDR3nt: TGTGCCAGCAGCTTAGAAGACAGAATGAACACTGAAGCTTTCTTT; CDR3aa: CASSLEDRMNTEAFF; d_gene: -; abundance: -; j_gene: TRBJ1-1; v_gene: TRBV13
CDR3nt: TGTGCCAGCAGTGCTAGGGGACTAGATAACACCGGGGAGCTGTTTTTT; CDR3aa: CASSARGLDNTGELFF; d_gene: TRBD2; abundance: -; j_gene: TRBJ2-2; v_gene: TRBV13
CDR3nt: TGTGCCAGCAGCCCTTTCGGTTCTGGAAACACCATATATTTT; CDR3aa: CASSPFGSGNTIYF; d_gene: -; abundance: many; j_gene: TRBJ1-3; v_gene: TRBV7-2
CDR3nt: TGTGCCAGCAACTTGATGACAGGACCTGATCAGCCCCAGCATTTT; CDR3aa: CASNLMTGPDQPQHF; d_gene: -; abundance: many; j_gene: TRBJ1-5; v_gene: TRBV5-8
CDR3nt: TGCAGTGCTCGAATCATGCAGGGGATTCTAAGTGGCTACACCTTC; CDR3aa: CSARIMQGILSGYTF; d_gene: -; abundance: -; j_gene: TRBJ1-2; v_gene: TRBV20-1
CDR3nt: TGTGCCAGCAGCTTAGCGGGGGACGTCGTCTACGAGCAGTACTTC; CDR3aa: CASSLAGDVVYEQYF; d_gene: TRBD2; abundance: many; j_gene: TRBJ2-7; v_gene: TRBV2
CDR3nt: TGCAGTGCGCTGACAGGCTCCTATAATTCACCCCTCCACTTT; CDR3aa: CSALTGSYNSPLHF; d_gene: -; abundance: once; j_gene: TRBJ1-6; v_gene: TRBV20-1
CDR3nt: TGCAGTGCTGCGGACAGGGGCAATGGCTACACCTTC; CDR3aa: CSAADRGNGYTF; d_gene: TRBD1; abundance: -; j_gene: TRBJ1-2; v_gene: TRBV20-1
CDR3nt: TGTGCCAGCAGCGTAGACGTCCCTGGAACACGGAAAGAGACCCAGTACTTC; CDR3aa: CASSVDVPGTRKETQYF; d_gene: -; abundance: many; j_gene: TRBJ2-5; v_gene: TRBV9
CDR3nt: TGTGCCAGCAGCCCCCGCCCGGCAGAGACCCAGTACTTC; CDR3aa: CASSPRPAETQYF; d_gene: -; abundance: -; j_gene: TRBJ2-5; v_gene: TRBV11-2
CDR3nt: TGCAGTGCTAGACTCCTGGCGAGTTACGAGCAGTGCTTC; CDR3aa: CSARLLASYEQCF; d_gene: -; abundance: -; j_gene: TRBJ2-7; v_gene: TRBV20-1
CDR3nt: TGCGCCAGCAGCCGACAGGGCCAAACCTATGGCTACACCTTC; CDR3aa: CASSRQGQTYGYTF; d_gene: TRBD1; abundance: many; j_gene: TRBJ1-2; v_gene: TRBV4-3
CDR3nt: TGCAGTGCTAGAGAGACAGGCCAAGAGACCCAGTACTTC; CDR3aa: CSARETGQETQYF; d_gene: -; abundance: -; j_gene: TRBJ2-5; v_gene: TRBV20-1
CDR3nt: TGCAGCGTTGAATGGCGGGATCACTATGGCTACACCTTC; CDR3aa: CSVEWRDHYGYTF; d_gene: -; abundance: many; j_gene: TRBJ1-2; v_gene: TRBV29-1
CDR3nt: TGTGCCATCAGTGTGGGGGACAGTCTTTTAAACTATGGCTACACCTTC; CDR3aa: CAISVGDSLLNYGYTF; d_gene: TRBD1; abundance: -; j_gene: TRBJ1-2; v_gene: TRBV10-3